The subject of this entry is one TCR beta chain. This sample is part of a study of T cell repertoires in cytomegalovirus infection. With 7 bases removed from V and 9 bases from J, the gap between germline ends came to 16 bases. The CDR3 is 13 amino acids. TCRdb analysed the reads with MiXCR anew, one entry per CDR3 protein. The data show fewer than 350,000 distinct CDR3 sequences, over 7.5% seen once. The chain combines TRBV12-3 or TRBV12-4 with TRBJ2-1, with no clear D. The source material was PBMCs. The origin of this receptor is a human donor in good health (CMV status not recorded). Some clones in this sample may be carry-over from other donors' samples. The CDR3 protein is CASTPPVGFEQFF. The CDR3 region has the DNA TGTGCCAGCACCCCCCCCGTCGGGTTTGAGCAGTTCTTC.